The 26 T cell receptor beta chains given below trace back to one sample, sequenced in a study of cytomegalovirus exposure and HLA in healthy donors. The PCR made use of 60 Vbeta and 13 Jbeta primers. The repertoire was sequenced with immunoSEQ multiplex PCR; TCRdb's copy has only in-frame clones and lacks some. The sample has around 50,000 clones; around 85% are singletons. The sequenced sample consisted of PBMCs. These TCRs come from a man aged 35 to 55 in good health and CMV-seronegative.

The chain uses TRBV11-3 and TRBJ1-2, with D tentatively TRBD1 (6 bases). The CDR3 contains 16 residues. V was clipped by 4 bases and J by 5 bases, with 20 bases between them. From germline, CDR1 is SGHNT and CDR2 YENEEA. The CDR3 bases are TGTGCCAGCAGCTCAACCCCGGGACTAGGGGGGTATGGCTACACCTTC. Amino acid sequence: CASSSTPGLGGYGYTF.

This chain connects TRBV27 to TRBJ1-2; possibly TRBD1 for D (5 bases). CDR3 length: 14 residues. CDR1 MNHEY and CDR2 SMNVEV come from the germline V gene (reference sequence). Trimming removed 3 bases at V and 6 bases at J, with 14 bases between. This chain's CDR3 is CASSLLGLGDGYTF. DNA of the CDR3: TGTGCCAGCAGTTTGTTAGGGTTAGGGGATGGCTACACCTTC.

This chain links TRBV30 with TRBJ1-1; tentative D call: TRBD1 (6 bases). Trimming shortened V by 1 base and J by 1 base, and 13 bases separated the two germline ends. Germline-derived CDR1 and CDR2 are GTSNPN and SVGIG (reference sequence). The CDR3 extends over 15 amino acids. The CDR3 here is CAWSGRGGKNTEAFF. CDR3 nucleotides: TGTGCCTGGAGTGGGAGGGGGGGCAAGAACACTGAAGCTTTCTTT.

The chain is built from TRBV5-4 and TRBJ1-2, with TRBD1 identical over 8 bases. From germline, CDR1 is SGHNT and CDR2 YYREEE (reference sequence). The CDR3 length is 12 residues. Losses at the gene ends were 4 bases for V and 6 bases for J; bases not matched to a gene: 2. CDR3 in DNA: TGTGCCAGCAGCCGGACAGGGAATGGCTACACCTTC. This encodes CASSRTGNGYTF.

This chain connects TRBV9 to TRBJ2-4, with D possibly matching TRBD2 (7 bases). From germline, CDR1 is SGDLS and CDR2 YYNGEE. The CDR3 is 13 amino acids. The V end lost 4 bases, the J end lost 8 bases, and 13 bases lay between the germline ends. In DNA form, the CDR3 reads TGTGCCAGCAGCTTCACAGGGAGGGACATTCAGTACTTC. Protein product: CASSFTGRDIQYF.

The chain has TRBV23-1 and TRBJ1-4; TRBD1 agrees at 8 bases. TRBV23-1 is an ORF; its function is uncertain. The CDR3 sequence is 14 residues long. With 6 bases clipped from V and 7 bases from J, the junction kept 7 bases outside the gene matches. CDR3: CASRGTGGGEKLFF. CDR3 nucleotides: TGCGCCAGCAGGGGAACAGGGGGGGGTGAAAAACTGTTTTTT.

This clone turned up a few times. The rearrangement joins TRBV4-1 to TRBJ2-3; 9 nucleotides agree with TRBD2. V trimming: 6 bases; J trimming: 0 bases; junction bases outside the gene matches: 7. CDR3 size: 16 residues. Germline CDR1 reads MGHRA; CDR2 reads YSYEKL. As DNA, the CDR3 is TGCGCCAGCAGGACTCTAGCGGGGTCTAGCACAGATACGCAGTATTTT. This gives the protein CASRTLAGSSTDTQYF.

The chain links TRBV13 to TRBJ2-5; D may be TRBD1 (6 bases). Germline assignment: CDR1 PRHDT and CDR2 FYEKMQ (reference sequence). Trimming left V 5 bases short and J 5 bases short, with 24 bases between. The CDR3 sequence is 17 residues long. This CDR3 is CASSMSGGRGSYETQYF. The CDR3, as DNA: TGTGCCAGCAGCATGAGTGGGGGAAGGGGGAGTTATGAGACCCAGTACTTC.

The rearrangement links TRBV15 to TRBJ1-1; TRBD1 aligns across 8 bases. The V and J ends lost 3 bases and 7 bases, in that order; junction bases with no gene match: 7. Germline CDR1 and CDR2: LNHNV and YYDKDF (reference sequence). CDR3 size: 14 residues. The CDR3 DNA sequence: TGTGCCACCAGCAGGGGTAGAGGACAGGGTGAAGCTTTCTTT. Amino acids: CATSRGRGQGEAFF.

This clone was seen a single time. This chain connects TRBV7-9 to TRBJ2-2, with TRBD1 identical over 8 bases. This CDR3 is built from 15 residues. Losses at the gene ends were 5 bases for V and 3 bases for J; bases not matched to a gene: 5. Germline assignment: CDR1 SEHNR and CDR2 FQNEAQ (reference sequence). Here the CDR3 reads CASSPRQGYTGELFF. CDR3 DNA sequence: TGTGCCAGCAGCCCCCGACAGGGGTACACCGGGGAGCTGTTTTTT.

CDR3 sequence (DNA): TGTGCCAGCAGTCCCTCTAGATCCGGCGAGCAGTACGTC. Encoded protein: CASSPSRSGEQYV. The rearrangement uses TRBV6-5 and TRBJ2-7; D not resolved. The CDR3 consists of 13 residues. Deletions cut 5 bases from V and 6 bases from J, with 14 bases between. Germline V CDR1 and CDR2: MNHEY, SVGAGI.

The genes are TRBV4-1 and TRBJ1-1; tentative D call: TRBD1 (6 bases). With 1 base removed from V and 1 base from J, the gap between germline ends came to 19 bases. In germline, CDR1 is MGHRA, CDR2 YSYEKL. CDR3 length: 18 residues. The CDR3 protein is CASSQGILGRGGNTEAFF. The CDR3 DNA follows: TGCGCCAGCAGCCAAGGGATTTTGGGGAGGGGGGGGAACACTGAAGCTTTCTTT.

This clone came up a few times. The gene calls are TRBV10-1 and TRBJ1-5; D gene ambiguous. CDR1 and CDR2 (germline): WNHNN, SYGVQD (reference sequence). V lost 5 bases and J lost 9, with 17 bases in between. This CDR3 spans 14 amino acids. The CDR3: CASSQEPGSRPQHF. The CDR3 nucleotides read TGCGCCAGCAGTCAGGAGCCGGGGTCTAGGCCCCAGCATTTT.

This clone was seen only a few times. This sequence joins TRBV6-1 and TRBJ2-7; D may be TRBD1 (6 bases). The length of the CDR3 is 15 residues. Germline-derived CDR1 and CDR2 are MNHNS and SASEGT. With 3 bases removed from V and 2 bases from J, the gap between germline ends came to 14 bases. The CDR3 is CASSEMGAQPYEQYV. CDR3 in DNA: TGTGCCAGCAGTGAGATGGGGGCCCAGCCCTACGAGCAGTACGTC.

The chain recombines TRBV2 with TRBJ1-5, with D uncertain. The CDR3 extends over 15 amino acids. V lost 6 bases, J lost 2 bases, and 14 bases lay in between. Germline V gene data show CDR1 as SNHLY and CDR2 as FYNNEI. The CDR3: CASSGGPVGNQPQHF. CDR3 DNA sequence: TGTGCCAGCAGCGGAGGGCCTGTCGGCAATCAGCCCCAGCATTTT.

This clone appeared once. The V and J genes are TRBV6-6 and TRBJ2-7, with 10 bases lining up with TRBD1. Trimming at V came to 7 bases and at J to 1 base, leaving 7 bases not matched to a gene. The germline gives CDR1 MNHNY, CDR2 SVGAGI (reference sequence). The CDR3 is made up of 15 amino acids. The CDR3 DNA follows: TGTGCCAGCACCGGGGGGGACAGGGGATCCTACGAGCAGTACTTC. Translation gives CASTGGDRGSYEQYF.

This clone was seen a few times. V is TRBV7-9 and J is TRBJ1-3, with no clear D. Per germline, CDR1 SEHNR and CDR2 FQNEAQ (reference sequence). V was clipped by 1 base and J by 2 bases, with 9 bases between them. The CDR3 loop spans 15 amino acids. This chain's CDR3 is CASSLDGSTGNTIYF. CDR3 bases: TGTGCCAGCAGCTTAGACGGGTCAACTGGAAACACCATATATTTT.

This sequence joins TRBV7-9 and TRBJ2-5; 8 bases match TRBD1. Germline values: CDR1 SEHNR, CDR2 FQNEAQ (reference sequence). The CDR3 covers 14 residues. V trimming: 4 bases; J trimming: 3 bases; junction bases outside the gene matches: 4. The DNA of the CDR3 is TGTGCCAGCAGCTACGGGACAGGTGAAGAGACCCAGTACTTC. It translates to CASSYGTGEETQYF.

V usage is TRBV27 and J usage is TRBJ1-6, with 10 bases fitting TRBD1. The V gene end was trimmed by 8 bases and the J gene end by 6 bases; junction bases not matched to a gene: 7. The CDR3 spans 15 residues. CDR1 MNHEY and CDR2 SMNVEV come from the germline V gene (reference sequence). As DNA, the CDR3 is TGTGCCAGCGGGGGGACAGGGGTTCGTAATTCACCCCTCCACTTT. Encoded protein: CASGGTGVRNSPLHF.

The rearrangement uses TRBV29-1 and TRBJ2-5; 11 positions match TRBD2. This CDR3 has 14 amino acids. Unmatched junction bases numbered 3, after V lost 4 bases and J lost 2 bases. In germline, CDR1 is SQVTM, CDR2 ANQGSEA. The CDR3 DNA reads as TGCAGCGTTGTCGCTAGCGGGGGGCAAGAGACCCAGTACTTC. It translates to CSVVASGGQETQYF.

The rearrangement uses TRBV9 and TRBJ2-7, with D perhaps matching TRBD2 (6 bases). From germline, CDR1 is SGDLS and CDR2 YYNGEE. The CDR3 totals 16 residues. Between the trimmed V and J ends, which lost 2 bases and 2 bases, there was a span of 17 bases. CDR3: CASSVGGAGRTYEQYF. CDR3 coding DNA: TGTGCCAGCAGCGTTGGCGGGGCGGGGAGGACCTACGAGCAGTACTTC.

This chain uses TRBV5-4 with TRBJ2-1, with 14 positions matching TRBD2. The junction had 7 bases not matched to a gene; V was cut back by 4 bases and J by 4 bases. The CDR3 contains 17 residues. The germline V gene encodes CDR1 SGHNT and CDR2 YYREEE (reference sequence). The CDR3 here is CASSPPGLAGGYNEQFF. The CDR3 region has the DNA TGTGCCAGCAGCCCTCCCGGACTAGCGGGGGGATACAATGAGCAGTTCTTC.

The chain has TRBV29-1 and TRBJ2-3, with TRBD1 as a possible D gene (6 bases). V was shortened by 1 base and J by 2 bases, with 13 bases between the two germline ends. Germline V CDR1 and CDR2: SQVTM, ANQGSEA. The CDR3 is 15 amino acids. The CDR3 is CSVEADRRSTDTQYF. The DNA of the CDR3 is TGCAGCGTTGAAGCGGACAGACGCTCCACAGATACGCAGTATTTT.

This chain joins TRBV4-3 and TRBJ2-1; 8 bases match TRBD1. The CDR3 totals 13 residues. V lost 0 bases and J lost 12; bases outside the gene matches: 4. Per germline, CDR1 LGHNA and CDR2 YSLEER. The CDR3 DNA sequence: TGCGCCAGCAGCCAAGAAGTGGGGACAGGGCAGTTCTTC. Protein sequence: CASSQEVGTGQFF.

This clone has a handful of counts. CDR3 protein: CASRGTSGSYNEQFF. CDR3 sequence (DNA): TGTGCCAGCAGAGGGACTAGCGGGAGTTACAATGAGCAGTTCTTC. The chain recombines TRBV6-5 with TRBJ2-1; 14 nucleotides match TRBD2. The trim removed 6 bases at V and 4 bases at J, leaving 2 bases unmatched. Per the germline V gene, CDR1 is MNHEY and CDR2 is SVGAGI. CDR3 length: 15 residues.

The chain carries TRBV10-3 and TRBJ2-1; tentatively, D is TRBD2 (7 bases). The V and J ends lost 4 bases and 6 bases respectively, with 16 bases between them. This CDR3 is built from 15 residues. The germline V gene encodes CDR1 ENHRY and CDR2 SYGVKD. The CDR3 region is CAISVRGAFGNEQFF. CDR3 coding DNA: TGTGCCATCAGTGTACGGGGGGCGTTCGGCAATGAGCAGTTCTTC.